What follows are 27 T cell receptor beta chains derived from one specimen sequenced in a study of blood T cell repertoires in COVID-19. The method was immunoSEQ multiplex PCR; TCRdb's version includes in-frame clones alone and lacks a portion of them. The sample includes about 150,000 clones, around 82% of them seen just once. Sequencing was done on a sample of peripheral blood. The origin of the receptors is a man aged 55 to 70 with COVID-19, enrolled during active disease.

The chain carries TRBV6-2 or TRBV6-3 and TRBJ2-7; 10 bases fit TRBD2. From germline, CDR1 is MNHEY and CDR2 SVGEGT. This CDR3 has 15 residues. Trimming took 6 bases from V and 2 from J; bases not matched to a gene: 7. Here the CDR3 DNA reads TGTGCCAGCAGCCTGCTAGCGGGAGATACCTACGAGCAGTACTTC. This translates into CASSLLAGDTYEQYF.

This clone was recorded a few times. The chain joins TRBV11-1 to TRBJ2-5; weak D call: TRBD2 (7 bases). Germline lookup yields CDR1 SGHAT and CDR2 FQDESV (reference sequence). The CDR3 is 16 residues long. Trimming removed 2 bases at V and 4 bases at J, with 17 bases between. The CDR3 is CASSLSAGAQLETQYF. The CDR3 region has the DNA TGTGCCAGCAGCTTAAGTGCGGGGGCGCAACTAGAGACCCAGTACTTC.

V usage is TRBV27 and J usage is TRBJ2-1; TRBD2 agrees at 13 bases. With V trimmed by 8 bases and J by 1 base, 5 bases remained unmatched. Germline V lookup: CDR1 MNHEY, CDR2 SMNVEV (reference sequence). The CDR3 length is 16 residues. The chain's CDR3 is CASGTSGGGSYNEQFF. For the CDR3, the DNA is TGTGCCAGCGGCACTAGCGGGGGGGGGTCCTACAATGAGCAGTTCTTC.

The chain recombines TRBV2 with TRBJ1-2; TRBD1 aligns across 8 bases. CDR3 size: 15 residues. With V trimmed by 5 bases and J by 3 bases, 8 bases remained unmatched. The germline V gene encodes CDR1 SNHLY and CDR2 FYNNEI. CDR3 coding DNA: TGTGCCAGCAGTCCAGGAATACAGGGGGACTATGGCTACACCTTC. It yields the protein CASSPGIQGDYGYTF.

This sequence joins TRBV7-2 and TRBJ1-2; 7 bases match TRBD1. Per germline, CDR1 SGHTA and CDR2 FQGNSA. After removal of 5 bases from V and 2 bases from J, the junction contained 8 bases not matched to a gene. This CDR3 has 15 amino acids. CDR3 amino acids: CASSGGTVKNYGYTF. Written as DNA, the CDR3 is TGTGCCAGCAGCGGGGGGACAGTTAAAAACTATGGCTACACCTTC. Based on the CDR3 plus reference TRBV7-2 and TRBJ1-2, the full variable domain is GAGVSQSPSNKVTEKGKDVELRCDPISGHTALYWYRQSLGQGLEFLIYFQGNSAPDKSGLPSDRFSAERTGGSVSTLTIQRTQQEDSAVYLCASSGGTVKNYGYTFGSGTRLTVV.

The J gene is TRBJ2-7, the V gene TRBV5-4; maybe TRBD2 (5 bases). The V end lost 4 bases, the J end lost 6 bases, and 17 bases lay between the germline ends. CDR1 is SGHNT and CDR2 is YYREEE in the germline V gene (reference sequence). The CDR3 has 14 residues. The CDR3: CASSGPAGPCEQYF. The CDR3 coding sequence is TGTGCCAGCAGCGGGCCGGCGGGTCCCTGCGAGCAGTACTTC.

CDR3 bases: TGTGCCACCCGGGACAGTCACTCTGGAAACACCATATATTTT. This encodes CATRDSHSGNTIYF. The chain carries TRBV19 and TRBJ1-3, with 7 bases lining up with TRBD1. CDR1 LNHDA and CDR2 SQIVND come from the germline V gene (reference sequence). V shed 10 bases and J 0 bases; nucleotides not matched to a gene: 6. The CDR3 loop spans 14 amino acids.

The DNA for the CDR3 is TGTGCCAGTAGGCAGGGCCTCAAAGGGACTGAAGCTTTCTTT. As protein: CASRQGLKGTEAFF. This chain connects TRBV19 to TRBJ1-1, with D perhaps TRBD1 (5 bases). The ends were cut back, 6 bases at V and 5 bases at J, with 16 bases in the middle. Germline CDR1 LNHDA, CDR2 SQIVND (reference sequence). The length of the CDR3 is 14 residues.

The table lists this clone with a few counts. The same CDR3 also results from other DNA sequences found in this sample. Written as DNA, the CDR3 is TGCGCCAGCAGTTTACAGGGGGGCAATCAGCCCCAGCATTTT. Amino acids: CASSLQGGNQPQHF. The J gene is TRBJ1-5, the V gene TRBV5-1, with 8 bases that match TRBD1. Germline V gene lookup returns CDR1 SGHRS and CDR2 YFSETQ. The V segment lost 5 bases and the J segment 2 bases; nucleotides outside the gene matches: 3. This CDR3 spans 14 amino acids.

The chain uses TRBV9 and TRBJ1-3; D uncertain. Trimming took off 0 bases at V and 0 bases at J, with 13 bases between the two ends. The germline gives CDR1 SGDLS, CDR2 YYNGEE. The CDR3 is 17 residues long. CDR3 nucleotide sequence: TGTGCCAGCAGCGTAGACCCGGGAACCCCCTCTGGAAACACCATATATTTT. Protein: CASSVDPGTPSGNTIYF. Combining the CDR3 with reference TRBV9 and TRBJ1-3 gives the whole variable domain DSGVTQTPKHLITATGQRVTLRCSPRSGDLSVYWYQQSLDQGLQFLIQYYNGEERAKGNILERFSAQQFPDLHSELNLSSLELGDSALYFCASSVDPGTPSGNTIYFGEGSWLTVV.

The V call is TRBV5-4, the J call TRBJ1-1, with D perhaps TRBD1 (6 bases). CDR3 length: 15 residues. Germline V gene lookup returns CDR1 SGHNT and CDR2 YYREEE (reference sequence). The V end lost 3 bases, the J end lost 1 base, and 13 bases lay between the germline ends. CDR3 protein: CASSSDSFPNTEAFF. DNA of the CDR3: TGTGCCAGCAGCTCGGACAGTTTTCCGAACACTGAAGCTTTCTTT.

Turning to this clone: The sample holds other DNA sequences that translate to the same CDR3. The rearrangement uses TRBV6-5 and TRBJ1-1, with D unclear. The germline V gene encodes CDR1 MNHEY and CDR2 SVGAGI. V was trimmed by 2 bases and J by 1 base, leaving 5 bases between them. The CDR3 loop spans 13 amino acids. The CDR3: CASSYLRNTEAFF. The CDR3 DNA reads TGTGCCAGCAGTTACCTGCGGAACACTGAAGCTTTCTTT.

The chain uses TRBV14 and TRBJ2-1; TRBD2 matches at 12 bases. CDR1 and CDR2 (germline): SGHDN, FVKESK. V lost 5 bases to trimming and J lost 13 bases; unmatched junction nucleotides: 6. There are 13 residues in the CDR3. As DNA, the CDR3 is TGTGCCAGCAGCTCTAGCGGGAGGGCCTTTCAGTTCTTC. Protein product: CASSSSGRAFQFF.

This rearrangement joins TRBV30 to TRBJ1-5; 7 bases align to TRBD1. J was trimmed by 4 bases and V by 3 bases; bases with no gene match: 3. In germline, CDR1 is GTSNPN, CDR2 SVGIG (reference sequence). CDR3 size: 13 residues. CDR3 residues: CAWRGQTNQPQHF. Here the CDR3 DNA reads TGTGCCTGGAGGGGACAGACTAATCAGCCCCAGCATTTT.

The rearrangement uses TRBV6-2 or TRBV6-3 and TRBJ2-3; D is perhaps TRBD1 (6 bases). V lost 2 bases and J 0 bases, leaving 15 bases between the germline ends. The CDR3 is 17 amino acids. Germline assignment: CDR1 MNHEY and CDR2 SVGEGT. The CDR3 sequence: CASSYARSGTSTDTQYF. The CDR3 bases are TGTGCCAGCAGTTACGCGAGGTCAGGGACAAGCACAGATACGCAGTATTTT.

This clone is a singleton in its sample. The chain links TRBV6-5 to TRBJ2-2; a weak D match, TRBD1 (6 bases). From germline, CDR1 is MNHEY and CDR2 SVGAGI. This CDR3 spans 15 amino acids. V was clipped by 6 bases and J by 0 bases, with 11 bases between them. CDR3 sequence reads: CASRRTVPNTGELFF. CDR3 bases: TGTGCCAGCAGACGGACAGTTCCGAACACCGGGGAGCTGTTTTTT.

This clone was detected only a few times. The rearrangement uses TRBV6-2 or TRBV6-3 and TRBJ1-3; D is possibly TRBD1 (5 bases). CDR3 length: 18 residues. Germline V gives CDR1 MNHEY, CDR2 SVGEGT. V was pared by 0 bases and J by 2 bases, with 17 bases between. The CDR3, as DNA: TGTGCCAGCAGTTACTCGATGCAGTGGGGGGAGCCTGGAAACACCATATATTTT. Residues: CASSYSMQWGEPGNTIYF.

Points on this clone: Other nucleotide sequences in the sample specify the same CDR3. The chain employs TRBV19 and TRBJ1-1; 10 bases fit TRBD1. The length of the CDR3 is 13 residues. J gave up 4 bases and V 5 bases, and 1 base lay outside the gene matches. The germline CDR1 and CDR2 sequences are LNHDA and SQIVND (reference sequence). The CDR3 nucleotides are TGTGCCAGTAGTCGGACAGGGGGCACTGAAGCTTTCTTT. This sequence encodes CASSRTGGTEAFF.

The V and J genes are TRBV19 and TRBJ2-4; 7 positions agree with TRBD2. The CDR3 sequence is 17 residues long. Germline trimming cut 5 bases from V and 0 bases from J; bases unmatched to any gene: 10. Per germline, CDR1 LNHDA and CDR2 SQIVND (reference sequence). The CDR3 sequence: CASSDNSGGLAKNIQYF. The CDR3 DNA follows: TGTGCCAGTAGTGATAACTCGGGAGGCCTAGCCAAAAACATTCAGTACTTC.

V gene TRBV2 combines with J gene TRBJ1-1; 11 positions match TRBD1. Germline lookup yields CDR1 SNHLY and CDR2 FYNNEI. Germline trimming cut 6 bases from V and 4 bases from J; bases unmatched to any gene: 10. The CDR3 extends over 16 amino acids. In nucleotides, the CDR3 is TGTGCCAGCAGGGCCGGACAGGGGGCGTTTGCCACTGAAGCTTTCTTT. Translating gives CASRAGQGAFATEAFF.

This chain connects TRBV7-9 to TRBJ1-4, with 11 bases lining up with TRBD1. Germline values: CDR1 SEHNR, CDR2 FQNEAQ (reference sequence). Trimming at V came to 5 bases and at J to 8 bases, leaving 7 bases not matched to a gene. The CDR3 loop spans 15 amino acids. The CDR3 region is CASSVLGQGEEKLFF. The CDR3 nucleotides are TGTGCCAGCAGCGTCCTGGGACAGGGGGAGGAAAAACTGTTTTTT. Combining the CDR3 with reference TRBV7-9 and TRBJ1-4 gives the whole variable domain DTGVSQNPRHKITKRGQNVTFRCDPISEHNRLYWYRQTLGQGPEFLTYFQNEAQLEKSRLLSDRFSAERPKGSFSTLEIQRTEQGDSAMYLCASSVLGQGEEKLFFGSGTQLSVL.

The genes are TRBV19 and TRBJ1-6; weak D call: TRBD1 (6 bases). Trimming pared 1 base from V and 8 bases from J, leaving 18 bases between. Germline assignment: CDR1 LNHDA and CDR2 SQIVND (reference sequence). The CDR3 has 17 residues. For the CDR3, the DNA is TGTGCCAGTAGTATAGGGGTCCGAGGACAGAATTATTCACCCCTCCACTTT. Encoded protein: CASSIGVRGQNYSPLHF. The variable domain in full, with the rest retrieved from reference TRBV19 and TRBJ1-6, is DGGITQSPKYLFRKEGQNVTLSCEQNLNHDAMYWYRQDPGQGLRLIYYSQIVNDFQKGDIAEGYSVSREKKESFPLTVTSAQKNPTAFYLCASSIGVRGQNYSPLHFGNGTRLTVT.

The rearrangement uses TRBV13 and TRBJ1-2, with 9 bases fitting TRBD1. CDR3 size: 14 residues. V shed 5 bases, J shed 3 bases, and the junction held 4 bases outside the gene matches. CDR1 and CDR2 from the germline V gene are PRHDT and FYEKMQ (reference sequence). The CDR3: CASSRDRADYGYTF. For the CDR3, the DNA is TGTGCCAGCAGCCGGGACAGGGCGGACTATGGCTACACCTTC.

V gene TRBV11-3 combines with J gene TRBJ2-2; TRBD2 matches at 7 bases. J was trimmed by 3 bases and V by 0 bases; bases with no gene match: 10. There are 18 residues in the CDR3. Germline V gene lookup returns CDR1 SGHNT and CDR2 YENEEA. The CDR3 loop is CASSLDFWVAGDTGELFF. The CDR3 coding sequence is TGTGCCAGCAGCTTAGATTTTTGGGTAGCGGGCGACACCGGGGAGCTGTTTTTT.

Only one count was recorded for this clone. This chain links TRBV5-1 with TRBJ2-1, with D possibly TRBD1 on 6 matching bases. Per germline, CDR1 SGHRS and CDR2 YFSETQ. The V end was cut by 0 bases, the J end by 6 bases, with 13 bases between. The CDR3 consists of 15 residues. The chain's CDR3 is CASSLGQGSFNEQFF. In DNA, the CDR3 is TGCGCCAGCAGCTTGGGGCAGGGGTCGTTCAATGAGCAGTTCTTC.

V usage is TRBV15 and J usage is TRBJ1-1; 10 bases agree with TRBD1. Per the germline V gene, CDR1 is LNHNV and CDR2 is YYDKDF (reference sequence). The CDR3 contains 17 residues. Trimming took 2 bases from V and 7 from J; bases not matched to a gene: 13. The CDR3 here is CATSRSLRDRGAREAFF. Written as DNA, the CDR3 is TGTGCCACCAGCAGATCTCTCCGGGACAGGGGCGCCCGTGAAGCTTTCTTT.

Ten or more counts support this clone. Written as DNA, the CDR3 is TGTGCCAGCAGTTTAAGGGGGTTCACTCGATCTGGAAACACCATATATTTT. Translating it yields CASSLRGFTRSGNTIYF. The chain employs TRBV28 and TRBJ1-3, with D perhaps TRBD1 (6 bases). The V gene's germline CDR1 is MDHEN and CDR2 SYDVKM. The CDR3 is 17 amino acids. V was shortened by 2 bases and J by 1 base, with 15 bases between the two germline ends.